This T cell receptor beta chain came from a study of T cells in Graves' hyperthyroidism and ophthalmopathy. Study as a whole: Before treatment of any kind, peripheral blood was taken at initial diagnosis. Whole-study findings and limits: By a 13 V-J model, ophthalmopathy was set apart from stable hyperthyroidism. The model anticipated ophthalmopathy a median approximately 6.6 months pre-onset. Most thyroid clonotypes that were expanded above 0.001 also turned up in blood.

V lost 7 bases to trimming and J lost 1 base, with 10 bases between them. This CDR3 is built from 14 residues. CDR1 WSHSY and CDR2 SAAADI come from the germline V gene. This clonotype turned up a few times. Its antigen remains unidentified. The source material, RNA transcripts, was used to amplify TCR beta CDR3 regions. Using the HTBI primer set, a first-round RT-PCR was run on the TCR CDR3. Each CDR3 protein is one row after TCRdb ran MiXCR on the multiplex PCR reads. Counted here are some 340,000 distinct CDR3 sequences, approximately 13% occurring once; the ten biggest clones make up approximately 35%.

This receptor was taken from a woman between 40 and 55 years old with Graves' ophthalmopathy. The genes are TRBV10-2 and TRBJ2-2; possibly TRBD1 for D (6 bases). Sequencing was carried out using blood. CDR3 region: CASKTGENTGELFF. The CDR3 DNA follows: TGCGCCAGCAAGACAGGAGAGAACACCGGGGAGCTGTTTTTT.